The rows below give T cell receptor beta chains drawn from one sample of a study of breast tumors, draining lymph nodes, adjacent tissues. TCRdb reprocessed the multiplex PCR reads with MiXCR, giving one entry per CDR3 protein. The profile shows 140,000 or so distinct CDR3 sequences, 30% to 35% of them singletons. The material sequenced was axillary lymph node tissue. These receptors came from a female donor with breast cancer. Some clones in this sample may be carry-over from other donors' samples. Both conserved end residues are part of each CDR3. D genes are given only for firm matches. Size values are once, few and many counts, or a class for expanded clones, and some rows have none.

size,V,D,J,CDR3,DNA
many,TRBV7-9,TRBD1,TRBJ2-2,CASSLQGASGELFF,TGTGCCAGCAGCTTGCAGGGGGCGTCCGGGGAGCTGTTTTTT
.,TRBV7-8,.,TRBJ2-7,CASSLTGAYEQYF,TGTGCCAGCAGCTTAACGGGGGCCTACGAGCAGTACTTC
many,TRBV20-1,TRBD1,TRBJ2-7,CSARDQGAVTYEQYF,TGCAGTGCTAGAGATCAGGGGGCAGTAACCTACGAGCAGTACTTC
many,TRBV12-3/TRBV12-4,.,TRBJ2-7,CASSSGRFYEQYF,TGTGCCAGCAGTTCTGGACGGTTCTACGAGCAGTACTTC
many,TRBV6-6,TRBD1,TRBJ1-2,CASSPGTGVGYTF,TGTGCCAGCAGTCCCGGGACAGGGGTCGGCTACACCTTC
.,TRBV28,TRBD1,TRBJ1-2,CASSDRGQVTNYGYTF,TGTGCCAGCAGCGACAGGGGGCAAGTAACTAACTATGGCTACACCTTC
few,TRBV3-1,TRBD1,TRBJ1-2,CASSQGPSGGVYGYTF,TGTGCCAGCAGCCAAGGCCCGTCAGGGGGTGTCTATGGCTACACCTTC
.,TRBV7-3,.,TRBJ2-1,CASSLAYSYNGQFF,TGTGCCAGCAGCTTAGCCTACTCCTACAATGGGCAGTTCTTC
.,TRBV6-5,.,TRBJ1-6,CASSYDVNSPLHF,TGTGCCAGCAGTTACGACGTGAATTCACCCCTCCACTTT
many,TRBV6-6,TRBD1,TRBJ1-2,CASSGQGAFTF,TGTGCCAGCAGTGGGCAGGGGGCTTTCACCTTC
many,TRBV12-3/TRBV12-4,TRBD2,TRBJ2-1,CASSLWASGGVYNEQFF,TGTGCCAGCAGTTTATGGGCTAGCGGGGGGGTCTACAATGAGCAGTTCTTC
many,TRBV15,TRBD1,TRBJ1-6,CATSRDKTGAYNSPLHF,TGTGCCACCAGCAGAGACAAGACAGGGGCCTATAATTCACCCCTCCACTTT
.,TRBV7-2,.,TRBJ2-5,CASSAHTETQYF,TGTGCCAGCAGTGCCCATACAGAGACCCAGTACTTC
.,TRBV7-3,TRBD2,TRBJ2-1,CASSFQPRGGEQFF,TGTGCCAGCAGCTTCCAACCCCGGGGGGGCGAGCAGTTCTTC
many,TRBV5-1,.,TRBJ1-2,CASSLASGEGNYGYTF,TGCGCCAGCAGCTTGGCCTCAGGTGAGGGGAACTATGGCTACACCTTC
many,TRBV14,.,TRBJ1-2,CASSQDPLSDENGYTF,TGTGCCAGCAGCCAAGATCCGCTTTCTGATGAGAATGGCTACACCTTC
many,TRBV20-1,TRBD2,TRBJ2-3,CSASGGASTDTQYF,TGCAGTGCTAGCGGGGGGGCTAGCACAGATACGCAGTATTTT
.,TRBV12-3/TRBV12-4,TRBD1,TRBJ1-5,CASSLFSPGTGGGRGLKDNQPQHF,TGTGCCAGCAGTTTATTCTCCCCCGGGACAGGGGGAGGTAGGGGGCTTAAGGACAATCAGCCCCAGCATTTT
.,TRBV4-2,.,TRBJ2-3,CASSQDIGTDTQYF,TGTGCCAGCAGCCAAGATATAGGCACAGATACGCAGTATTTT
many,TRBV5-1,.,TRBJ2-1,CASRLYGTPTYNEQFF,TGCGCCAGCAGATTATACGGGACACCGACCTACAATGAGCAGTTCTTC
many,TRBV24-1,.,TRBJ1-4,CATSDVRVGEKLFF,TGTGCCACCAGTGATGTTCGGGTTGGTGAAAAACTGTTTTTT
many,TRBV28,.,TRBJ1-2,CASSLFGASSGGYTF,TGTGCCAGCAGTTTATTTGGGGCTTCCTCCGGTGGCTACACCTTC
many,TRBV7-2,TRBD1,TRBJ2-2,CASSPGQGETGELFF,TGTGCCAGCAGCCCGGGACAGGGGGAAACCGGGGAGCTGTTTTTT
.,TRBV10-1,.,TRBJ1-2,CASSERQGYGYTF,TGCGCCAGCAGTGAGCGCCAAGGCTATGGCTACACCTTC
many,TRBV3-1,.,TRBJ2-5,CASSQGPSETQYF,TGTGCCAGCAGCCAAGGGCCTTCGGAGACCCAGTACTTC
.,TRBV6-5,.,TRBJ2-2,CASGQGQAGELFF,TGTGCCAGCGGTCAAGGGCAGGCCGGGGAGCTGTTTTTT
many,TRBV6-6,.,TRBJ1-3,CASRLVSGNTIYF,TGTGCCAGCAGGCTGGTTTCTGGAAACACCATATATTTT
many,TRBV4-2,.,TRBJ1-4,CASSQGLTTNEKLFF,TGTGCCAGCAGCCAAGGTCTGACAACTAATGAAAAACTGTTTTTT
.,TRBV6-6,.,TRBJ1-1,CASSHRARAQGSTEAFF,TGTGCCAGCAGTCACCGCGCGAGAGCACAGGGATCGACTGAAGCTTTCTTT
many,TRBV10-3,.,TRBJ2-5,CAISESTVQETQYF,TGTGCCATCAGTGAGTCGACAGTACAAGAGACCCAGTACTTC
many,TRBV4-1,.,TRBJ1-6,CASSQARGNSQSSYNSPLHF,TGCGCCAGCAGCCAAGCCCGGGGGAACTCACAGAGCTCCTATAATTCACCCCTCCACTTT
once,TRBV5-5,TRBD2,TRBJ2-3,CASGLGGLADMQYF,TGTGCCAGCGGCTTGGGAGGGTTGGCAGATATGCAGTATTTT
many,TRBV6-6,.,TRBJ2-2,CASSYSVSPNTGELFF,TGTGCCAGCAGTTACTCTGTCAGCCCGAACACCGGGGAGCTGTTTTTT
many,TRBV18,.,TRBJ1-5,CASSQGTPPDQPQHF,TGTGCCAGCTCACAGGGGACACCCCCCGATCAGCCCCAGCATTTT
many,TRBV28,TRBD1,TRBJ1-2,CASSSPGTAHYGYTF,TGTGCCAGCAGTTCCCCCGGGACAGCCCACTATGGCTACACCTTC
.,TRBV11-2,.,TRBJ2-7,CASGDLWGSHEQYF,TGTGCCAGCGGGGATTTATGGGGATCCCACGAGCAGTACTTC
many,TRBV10-2,.,TRBJ2-6,CASRIQTGTGANVLTF,TGCGCCAGCAGAATCCAAACAGGGACTGGGGCCAACGTCCTGACTTTC
.,TRBV7-2,.,TRBJ2-6,CASSLEKANVLTF,TGTGCCAGCAGCTTAGAAAAGGCCAACGTCCTGACTTTC
many,TRBV3-1,.,TRBJ2-3,CASSLQSTDTQYF,TGTGCCAGCAGCCTACAGAGCACAGATACGCAGTATTTT
many,TRBV12-3/TRBV12-4,.,TRBJ1-5,CASREGVVSNQPQHF,TGTGCCAGCAGGGAGGGGGTTGTGAGCAATCAGCCCCAGCATTTT
many,TRBV20-1,.,TRBJ1-4,CSARDPRGANEKLFF,TGCAGTGCTAGAGATCCTCGGGGTGCTAATGAAAAACTGTTTTTT
.,TRBV9,TRBD1,TRBJ2-7,CASSTTGTGAASFEQYF,TGTGCCAGCAGCACAACCGGGACAGGGGCGGCCTCGTTCGAGCAGTACTTC
many,TRBV11-3,.,TRBJ2-1,CASSQGTGNYNEQFF,TGTGCCAGCAGCCAAGGGACGGGCAACTACAATGAGCAGTTCTTC
many,TRBV10-1,.,TRBJ2-3,CASSENKDTQYF,TGCGCCAGCAGTGAGAACAAAGATACGCAGTATTTT
many,TRBV28,TRBD2,TRBJ2-2,CASSLQAGWTRTGELFF,TGTGCCAGCAGTTTACAAGCGGGGTGGACTAGAACCGGGGAGCTGTTTTTT
.,TRBV7-6,.,TRBJ2-7,CASSSRSGPSYEQYF,TGTGCCAGCAGCTCCAGGAGCGGACCCTCCTACGAGCAGTACTTC
many,TRBV6-6,TRBD1,TRBJ2-7,CASSYGTLQGASYEQYF,TGTGCCAGCAGTTACGGGACACTACAGGGGGCATCCTACGAGCAGTACTTC
many,TRBV7-7,TRBD2,TRBJ2-2,CASSLGPTSGNTGELFF,TGTGCTAGCAGCTTAGGTCCGACTAGCGGGAACACCGGGGAGCTGTTTTTT
few,TRBV12-3/TRBV12-4,.,TRBJ1-1,CASSLGAGATEAFF,TGTGCCAGCAGTTTAGGAGCGGGGGCAACTGAAGCTTTCTTT
few,TRBV29-1,TRBD1,TRBJ2-7,CSVEWLGQGREQYF,TGCAGCGTTGAATGGCTGGGACAGGGGAGGGAGCAGTACTTC
.,TRBV2,.,TRBJ2-3,CVSSPGTSTDTQYF,TGCGTCAGCAGCCCTGGGACCAGCACAGATACGCAGTATTTT
many,TRBV19,.,TRBJ1-4,CASHRGGGNEKLFF,TGTGCCAGTCATCGCGGGGGAGGGAATGAAAAACTGTTTTTT
many,TRBV5-6,TRBD2,TRBJ2-3,CASSTLARSTDTQYF,TGTGCCAGCAGCACACTAGCGAGGAGCACAGATACGCAGTATTTT
.,TRBV6-5,TRBD1,TRBJ2-2,CASSHLGQGNTGELFF,TGTGCCAGCAGCCACCTGGGACAGGGGAACACCGGGGAGCTGTTTTTT